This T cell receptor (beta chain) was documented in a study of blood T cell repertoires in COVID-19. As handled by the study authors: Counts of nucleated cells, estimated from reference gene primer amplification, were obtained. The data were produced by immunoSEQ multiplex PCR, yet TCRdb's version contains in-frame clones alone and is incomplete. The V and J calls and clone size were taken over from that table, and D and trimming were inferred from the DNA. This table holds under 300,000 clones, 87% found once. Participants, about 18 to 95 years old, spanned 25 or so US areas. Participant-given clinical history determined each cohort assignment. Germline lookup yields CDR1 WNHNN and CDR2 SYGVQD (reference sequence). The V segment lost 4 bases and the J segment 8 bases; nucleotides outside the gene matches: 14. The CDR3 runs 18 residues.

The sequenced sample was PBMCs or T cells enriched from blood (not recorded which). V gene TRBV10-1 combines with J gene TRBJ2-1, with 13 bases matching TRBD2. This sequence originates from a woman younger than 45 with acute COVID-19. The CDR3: CASSGPGLAGNRAHEQFF. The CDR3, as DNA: TGCGCCAGCAGTGGGCCGGGACTAGCGGGAAACCGGGCCCATGAGCAGTTCTTC.